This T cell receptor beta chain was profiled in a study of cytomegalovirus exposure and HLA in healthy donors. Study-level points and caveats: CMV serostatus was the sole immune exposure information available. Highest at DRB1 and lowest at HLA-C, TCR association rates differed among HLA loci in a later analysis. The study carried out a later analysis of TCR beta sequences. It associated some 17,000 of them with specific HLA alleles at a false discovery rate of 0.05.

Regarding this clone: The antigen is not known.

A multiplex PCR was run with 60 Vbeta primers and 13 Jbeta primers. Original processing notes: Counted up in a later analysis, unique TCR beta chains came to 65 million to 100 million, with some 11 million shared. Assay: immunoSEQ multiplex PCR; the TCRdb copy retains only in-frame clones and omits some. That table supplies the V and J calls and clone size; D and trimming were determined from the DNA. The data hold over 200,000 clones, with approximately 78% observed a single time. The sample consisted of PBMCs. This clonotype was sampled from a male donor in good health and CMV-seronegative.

The CDR3 coding sequence is TGTGCCAGCAGTAATACAGGGAGTGATGGCTACACCTTC. Amino acid sequence: CASSNTGSDGYTF. The chain links TRBV25-1 to TRBJ1-2; D perhaps matches TRBD1 (6 bases). CDR3 size: 13 residues. V was clipped by 5 bases and J by 6 bases, with 13 bases between them. Germline V lookup: CDR1 MGHDK, CDR2 SYGVNS.